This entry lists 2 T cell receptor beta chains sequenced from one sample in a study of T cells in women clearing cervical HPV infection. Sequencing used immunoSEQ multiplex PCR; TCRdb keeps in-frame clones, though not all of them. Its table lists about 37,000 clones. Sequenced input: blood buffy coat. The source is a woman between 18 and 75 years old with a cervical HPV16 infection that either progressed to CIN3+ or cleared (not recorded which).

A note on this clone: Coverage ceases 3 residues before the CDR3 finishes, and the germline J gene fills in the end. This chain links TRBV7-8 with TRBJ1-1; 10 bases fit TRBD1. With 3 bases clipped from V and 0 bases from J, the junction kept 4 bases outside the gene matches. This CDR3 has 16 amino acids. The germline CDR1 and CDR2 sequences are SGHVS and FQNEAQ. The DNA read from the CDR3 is TGTGCCAGCAGCTTCGGACAGGGGGTATTGAACACTGAA. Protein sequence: CASSFGQGVLNTE. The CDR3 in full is CASSFGQGVLNTEAFF. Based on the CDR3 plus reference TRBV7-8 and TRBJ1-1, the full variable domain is GAGVSQSPRYKVAKRGQDVALRCDPISGHVSLFWYQQALGQGPEFLTYFQNEAQLDKSGLPSDRFFAERPEGSVSTLKIQRTQQEDSAVYLCASSFGQGVLNTEAFFGQGTRLTVV.

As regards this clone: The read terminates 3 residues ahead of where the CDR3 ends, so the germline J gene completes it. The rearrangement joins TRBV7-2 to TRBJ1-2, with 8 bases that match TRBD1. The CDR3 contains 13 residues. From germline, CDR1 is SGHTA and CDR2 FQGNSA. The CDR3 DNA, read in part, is TGTGCCAGCAGCCCCGGACAGGGAGAAGGC. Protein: CASSPGQGEG. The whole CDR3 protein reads CASSPGQGEGYTF.